This T cell receptor (beta chain) appears in the sequencing data of a study of blood T cell repertoires in COVID-19. Turning to the study itself: From T cells, B-cell-depleted T cells, or PBMCs came the material, which was cDNA or gDNA.

V lost 0 bases and J lost 5; bases outside the gene matches: 4. This CDR3 contains 16 residues. The germline V gene encodes CDR1 MNHNY and CDR2 SVGAGI (reference sequence). Under the authors' procedure: Reference gene primers were amplified, and this amplification served to estimate nucleated cell counts. Some clones are missing from TCRdb's copy, which holds only in-frame ones; the method was immunoSEQ multiplex PCR. Clonal size and the V and J genes are those of that table, whereas D and trimming came from the DNA. The sample records 250,000 to 300,000 clones, 65% to 85% being singletons. The sequenced sample consisted of peripheral blood. This receptor was identified in a man older than 75 with acute or convalescent COVID-19. This rearrangement joins TRBV6-6 to TRBJ2-1, with 10 bases matching TRBD2. Here the CDR3 DNA reads TGTGCCAGCAGTTACTCCCCTAGCGGGAGTCACAATGAGCAGTTCTTC. Translating gives CASSYSPSGSHNEQFF.